This TCR beta chain was captured in a study of blood T cell repertoires in COVID-19. Across the study: The United States, Italy and Spain provided the acute and convalescent COVID-19 samples.

This study enrolled people aged roughly 18 to 100 from 24 US geographic areas. Which cohort a participant joined came from the clinical history participants gave. Using immunoSEQ multiplex PCR, the repertoire was profiled, and TCRdb retains in-frame clones only, with some absent. The sample has 300,000 to 350,000 clones; approximately 83% are singletons. This CDR3 is 15 amino acids long. Trimming stripped 1 base from V and 1 base from J, with 9 bases between. CDR1 and CDR2 (germline): MDHEN, SYDVKM. Sequenced: PBMCs or T cells enriched from blood (not recorded which). This clonotype was sampled from a woman between 40 and 55 years old with acute COVID-19. The chain couples TRBV28 to TRBJ2-3, with D perhaps TRBD1 (6 bases). CDR3 DNA sequence: TGTGCCAGCAGTTTATCTCGGACAGGCACAGATACGCAGTATTTT. As protein: CASSLSRTGTDTQYF.